Presented here are 9 T cell receptor beta chains from one specimen sequenced in a study of shared clonotypes between healthy human individuals. Only in-frame clones appear in the TCRdb table, and some are missing; sequencing was by immunoSEQ multiplex PCR. The sample consists of some 2.3 million clones, 80% to 95% of them appearing once. Sample: naive CD4+ T cells from PBMCs. Documented subset: CD45RA+ positively selected. The receptors stem from a man aged 18 to 35 in good health. Some clones in this sample may be carry-over from other donors' samples.

A word on this clone: Additional DNA sequences in this sample encode the identical CDR3. The rearrangement joins TRBV14 to TRBJ2-1; 11 bases line up with TRBD2. Trimming took 4 bases from V and 3 from J; bases not matched to a gene: 2. From germline, CDR1 is SGHDN and CDR2 FVKESK. This CDR3 is 15 amino acids long. CDR3 DNA: TGTGCCAGCAGCCTTACTAGCGGGAGCTACAATGAGCAGTTCTTC. Protein: CASSLTSGSYNEQFF. The complete variable domain, with remaining parts taken from reference TRBV14 and TRBJ2-1, reads EAGVTQFPSHSVIEKGQTVTLRCDPISGHDNLYWYRRVMGKEIKFLLHFVKESKQDESGMPNNRFLAERTGGTYSTLKVQPAELEDSGVYFCASSLTSGSYNEQFFGPGTRLTVL.

The chain has TRBV6-6 and TRBJ2-5; 9 bases are a match to TRBD1. With V trimmed by 2 bases and J by 5 bases, 9 bases remained unmatched. In germline, CDR1 is MNHNY, CDR2 SVGAGI (reference sequence). The CDR3 runs to 16 residues. CDR3 DNA sequence: TGTGCCAGCAGTTACCGCCAACAGGGGGCGCGGGAGACCCAGTACTTC. The encoded protein is CASSYRQQGARETQYF.

The rearrangement joins TRBV6-4 to TRBJ2-2, with D possibly being TRBD1 (6 bases). V lost 6 bases, J lost 5 bases, and 16 bases lay in between. CDR3 size: 15 residues. The germline CDR1 and CDR2 sequences are MRHNA and SNTAGT. The CDR3 loop is CASRKEAGATGELFF. CDR3 nucleotides: TGTGCCAGCAGAAAAGAGGCAGGGGCAACCGGGGAGCTGTTTTTT.

V gene TRBV21-1 combines with J gene TRBJ1-5. TRBV21-1 counts as a pseudogene. The CDR3 runs to 15 residues. The CDR3 nucleotides are TGTGCCAGCAGCAAAGTAAGGACAACGGGGGTGGCCCAGCATTTT. Protein: CASSKVRTTGVAQHF.

This clone was picked up one time. The V and J genes are TRBV19 and TRBJ1-1, with 9 bases aligning to TRBD1. The CDR3 extends over 17 amino acids. V shed 6 bases, J shed 5 bases, and the junction held 16 bases outside the gene matches. CDR1 and CDR2 (germline): LNHDA, SQIVND (reference sequence). Here the CDR3 reads CASSPLGTGPKGTEAFF. In DNA, the CDR3 is TGTGCCAGTAGCCCTCTCGGGACAGGGCCAAAGGGGACTGAAGCTTTCTTT.

The chain uses TRBV5-1 and TRBJ2-2; 11 nucleotides agree with TRBD1. The CDR3 spans 16 residues. The V gene end was trimmed by 0 bases and the J gene end by 3 bases; junction bases not matched to a gene: 1. Per germline, CDR1 SGHRS and CDR2 YFSETQ. CDR3 sequence: CASSLGTGGYTGELFF. The DNA for the CDR3 is TGCGCCAGCAGCTTGGGGACAGGGGGCTACACCGGGGAGCTGTTTTTT.

The rearrangement uses TRBV7-8 and TRBJ1-1, with TRBD1 matching 7 bases. Germline assignment: CDR1 SGHVS and CDR2 FQNEAQ. CDR3 length: 14 residues. The V and J ends lost 5 bases and 5 bases, in that order; junction bases with no gene match: 8. CDR3 DNA sequence: TGTGCCAGCAGCCGACAACAGGGGAGTACTGAAGCTTTCTTT. Encoded protein: CASSRQQGSTEAFF.

Points on this clone: Additional DNA sequences in this sample encode the identical CDR3. The V call is TRBV28, the J call TRBJ2-3; 9 nucleotides match TRBD1. The CDR3 has 15 amino acids. Trimming took 4 bases from V and 2 from J; bases not matched to a gene: 4. The germline V gene has CDR1 MDHEN and CDR2 SYDVKM. The CDR3 sequence is CASSSGQGNTDTQYF. Written as DNA, the CDR3 is TGTGCCAGCAGTTCTGGACAGGGGAACACAGATACGCAGTATTTT.

This chain connects TRBV5-1 to TRBJ2-7, with 15 bases fitting TRBD2. Germline CDR1 is SGHRS and CDR2 is YFSETQ. The CDR3 is made up of 19 amino acids. Trimming took 2 bases from V and 2 from J; bases not matched to a gene: 11. As DNA, the CDR3 is TGCGCCAGCAGCTTTTCGGCGGGACTAGCGGGAGGCACAGCCTACGAGCAGTACTTC. This sequence encodes CASSFSAGLAGGTAYEQYF.